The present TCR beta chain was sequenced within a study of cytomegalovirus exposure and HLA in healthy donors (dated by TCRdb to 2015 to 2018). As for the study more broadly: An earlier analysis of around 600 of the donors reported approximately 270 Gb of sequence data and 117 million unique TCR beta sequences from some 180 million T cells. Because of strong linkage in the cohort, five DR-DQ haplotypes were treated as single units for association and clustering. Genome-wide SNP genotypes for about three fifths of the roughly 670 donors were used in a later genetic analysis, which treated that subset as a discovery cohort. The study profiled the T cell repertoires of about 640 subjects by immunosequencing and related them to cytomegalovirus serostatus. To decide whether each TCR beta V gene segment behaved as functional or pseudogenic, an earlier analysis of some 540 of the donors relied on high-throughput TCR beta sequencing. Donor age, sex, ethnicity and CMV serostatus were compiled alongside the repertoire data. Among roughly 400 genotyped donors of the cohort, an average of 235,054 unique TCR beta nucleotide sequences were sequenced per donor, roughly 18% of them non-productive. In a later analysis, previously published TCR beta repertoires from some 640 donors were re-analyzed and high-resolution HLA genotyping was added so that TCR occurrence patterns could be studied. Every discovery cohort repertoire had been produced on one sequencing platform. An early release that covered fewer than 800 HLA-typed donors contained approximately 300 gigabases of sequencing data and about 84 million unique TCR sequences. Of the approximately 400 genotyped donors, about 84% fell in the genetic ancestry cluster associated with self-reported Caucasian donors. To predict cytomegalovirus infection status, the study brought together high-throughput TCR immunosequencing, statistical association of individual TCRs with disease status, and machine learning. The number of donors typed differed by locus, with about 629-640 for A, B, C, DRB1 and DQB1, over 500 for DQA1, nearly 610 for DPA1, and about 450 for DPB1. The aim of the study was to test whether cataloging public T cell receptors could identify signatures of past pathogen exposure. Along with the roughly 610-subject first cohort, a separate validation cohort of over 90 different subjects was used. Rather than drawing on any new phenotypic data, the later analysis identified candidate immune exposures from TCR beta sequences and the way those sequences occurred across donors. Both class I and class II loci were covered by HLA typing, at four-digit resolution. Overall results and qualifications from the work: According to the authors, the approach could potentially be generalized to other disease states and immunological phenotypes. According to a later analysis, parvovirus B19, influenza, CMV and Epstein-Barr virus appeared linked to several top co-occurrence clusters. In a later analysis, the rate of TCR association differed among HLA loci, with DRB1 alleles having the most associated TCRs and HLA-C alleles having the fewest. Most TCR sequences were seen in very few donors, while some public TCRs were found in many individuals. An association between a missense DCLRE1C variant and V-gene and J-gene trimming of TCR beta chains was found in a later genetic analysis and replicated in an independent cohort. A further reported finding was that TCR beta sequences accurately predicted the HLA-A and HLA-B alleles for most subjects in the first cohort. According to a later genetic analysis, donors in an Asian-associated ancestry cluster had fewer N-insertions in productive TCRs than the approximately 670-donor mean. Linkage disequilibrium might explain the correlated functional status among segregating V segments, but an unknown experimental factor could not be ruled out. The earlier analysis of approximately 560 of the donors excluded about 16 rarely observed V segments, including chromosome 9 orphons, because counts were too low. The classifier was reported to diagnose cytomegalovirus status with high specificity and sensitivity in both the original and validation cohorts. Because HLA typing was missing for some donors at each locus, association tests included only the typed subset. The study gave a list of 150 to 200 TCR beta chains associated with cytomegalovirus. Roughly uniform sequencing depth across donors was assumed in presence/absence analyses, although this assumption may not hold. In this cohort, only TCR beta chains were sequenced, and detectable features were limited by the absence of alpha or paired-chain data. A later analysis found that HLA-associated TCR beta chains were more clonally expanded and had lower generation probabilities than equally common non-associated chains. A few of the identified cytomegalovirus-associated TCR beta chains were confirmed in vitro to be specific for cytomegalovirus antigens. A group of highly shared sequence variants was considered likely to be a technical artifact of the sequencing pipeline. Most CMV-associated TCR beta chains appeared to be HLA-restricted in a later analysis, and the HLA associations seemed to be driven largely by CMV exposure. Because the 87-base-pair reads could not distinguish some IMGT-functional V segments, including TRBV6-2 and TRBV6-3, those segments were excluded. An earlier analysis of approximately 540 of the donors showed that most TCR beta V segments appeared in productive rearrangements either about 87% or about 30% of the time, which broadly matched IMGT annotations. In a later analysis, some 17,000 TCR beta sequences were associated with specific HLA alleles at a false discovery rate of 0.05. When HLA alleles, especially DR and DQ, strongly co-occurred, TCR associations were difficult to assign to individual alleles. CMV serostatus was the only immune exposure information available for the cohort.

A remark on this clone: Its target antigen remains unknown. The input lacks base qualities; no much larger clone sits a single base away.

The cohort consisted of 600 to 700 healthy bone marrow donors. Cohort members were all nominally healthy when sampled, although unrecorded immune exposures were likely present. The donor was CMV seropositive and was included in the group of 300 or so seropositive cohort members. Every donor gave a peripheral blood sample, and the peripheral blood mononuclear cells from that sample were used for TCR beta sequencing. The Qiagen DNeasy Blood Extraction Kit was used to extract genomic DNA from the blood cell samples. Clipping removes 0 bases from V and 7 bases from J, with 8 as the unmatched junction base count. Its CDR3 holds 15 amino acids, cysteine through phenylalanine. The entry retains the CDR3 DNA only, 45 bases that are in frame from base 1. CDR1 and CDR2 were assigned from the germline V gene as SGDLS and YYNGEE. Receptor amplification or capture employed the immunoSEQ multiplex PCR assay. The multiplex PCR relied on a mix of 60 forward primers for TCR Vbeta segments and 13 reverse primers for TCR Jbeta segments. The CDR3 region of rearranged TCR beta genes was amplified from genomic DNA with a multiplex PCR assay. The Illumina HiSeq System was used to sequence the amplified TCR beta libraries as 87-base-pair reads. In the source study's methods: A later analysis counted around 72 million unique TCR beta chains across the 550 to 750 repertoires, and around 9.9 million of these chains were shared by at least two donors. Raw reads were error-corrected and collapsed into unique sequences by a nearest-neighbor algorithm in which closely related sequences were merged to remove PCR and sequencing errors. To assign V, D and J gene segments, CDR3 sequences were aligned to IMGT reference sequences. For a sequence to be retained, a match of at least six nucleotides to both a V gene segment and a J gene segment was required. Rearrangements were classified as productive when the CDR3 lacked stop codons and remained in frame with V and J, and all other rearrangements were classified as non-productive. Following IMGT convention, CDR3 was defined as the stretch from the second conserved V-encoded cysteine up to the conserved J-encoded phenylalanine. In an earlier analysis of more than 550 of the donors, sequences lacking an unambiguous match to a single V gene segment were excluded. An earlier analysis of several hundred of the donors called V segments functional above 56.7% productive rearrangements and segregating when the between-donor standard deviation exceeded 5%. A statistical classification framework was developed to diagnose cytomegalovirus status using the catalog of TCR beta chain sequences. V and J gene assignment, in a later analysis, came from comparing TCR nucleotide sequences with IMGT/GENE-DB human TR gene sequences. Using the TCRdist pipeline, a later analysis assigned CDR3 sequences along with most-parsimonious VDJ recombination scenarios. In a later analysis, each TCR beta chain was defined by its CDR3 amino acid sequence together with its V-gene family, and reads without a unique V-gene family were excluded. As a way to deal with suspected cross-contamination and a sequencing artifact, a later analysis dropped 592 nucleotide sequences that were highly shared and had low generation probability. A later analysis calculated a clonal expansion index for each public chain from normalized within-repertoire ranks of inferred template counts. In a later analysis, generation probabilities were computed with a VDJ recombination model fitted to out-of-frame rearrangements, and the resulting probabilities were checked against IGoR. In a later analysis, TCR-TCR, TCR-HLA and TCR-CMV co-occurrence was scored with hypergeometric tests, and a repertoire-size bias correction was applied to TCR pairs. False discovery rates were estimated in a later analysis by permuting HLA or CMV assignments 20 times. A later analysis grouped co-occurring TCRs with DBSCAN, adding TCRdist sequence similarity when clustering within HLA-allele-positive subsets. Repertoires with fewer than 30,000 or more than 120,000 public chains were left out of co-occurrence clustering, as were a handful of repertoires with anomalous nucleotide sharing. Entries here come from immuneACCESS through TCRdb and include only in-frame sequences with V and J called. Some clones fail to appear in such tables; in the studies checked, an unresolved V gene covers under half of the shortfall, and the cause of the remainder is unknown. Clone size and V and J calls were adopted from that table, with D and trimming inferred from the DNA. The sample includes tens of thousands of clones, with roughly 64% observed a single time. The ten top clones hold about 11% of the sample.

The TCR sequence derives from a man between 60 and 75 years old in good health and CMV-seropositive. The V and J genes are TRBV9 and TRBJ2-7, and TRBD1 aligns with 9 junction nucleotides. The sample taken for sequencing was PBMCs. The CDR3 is CASSVGEQGAWEQYF. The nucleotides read TGTGCCAGCAGCGTAGGGGAACAGGGGGCTTGGGAGCAGTACTTC.